The 25 T cell receptor beta chains in this list originate from one sample, sequenced in a study of tumor-infiltrating lymphocytes in primary liver carcinoma. Extraction of RNA together with DNA used about 17-30 mg of unsorted bulk tissue. A constant-region primer served to make TCR beta cDNA from about 490 ng total RNA. Three nested multiplex PCR rounds, a slightly modified ARM-PCR, produced the libraries for TCR beta. The first two PCR rounds, around 11 cycles each, used TRBV1-TRBV30 forward primers and a C-beta reverse primer. TCRdb itself ran the multiplex PCR reads through MiXCR, one entry per CDR3 protein. Here the sample spans roughly 53,000 distinct CDR3 sequences, roughly 77% being singletons. What was sequenced was liver tumor tissue from sampling region 2. The sample's subset: tumor region T2, inferior pole. Receptor source: a middle-aged man with primary liver carcinoma and hepatitis B virus infection.

By share of the sample, this clonotype is medium-sized. V gene TRBV29-1 combines with J gene TRBJ2-7, with 8 nucleotides matching TRBD1. The CDR3 contains 13 residues. CDR1 and CDR2 from the germline V gene are SQVTM and ANQGSEA. Trimming took 4 bases from V and 4 from J; bases not matched to a gene: 6. The CDR3: CSVGQGNVYEQYF. Here the CDR3 DNA reads TGCAGCGTTGGACAGGGGAATGTTTACGAGCAGTACTTC.

With regard to this clonotype: A junction end diverges from the germline sequence, so it may reflect a read error. The chain uses TRBV11-2 and TRBJ2-1; no firm D call. The CDR3 has 15 residues. Germline CDR1 and CDR2: SGHAT and FQNNGV. CDR3 coding DNA: TGCGCCACCGGGCAAGACCGGCCATCCTACAATGAACAGTTCTTC. Residues: CATGQDRPSYNEQFF. Filled out from reference TRBV11-2 and TRBJ2-1, the complete variable domain reads EAGVAQSPRYKIIEKRQSVAFWCNPISGHATLYWYQQILGQGPKLLIQFQNNGVVDDSQLPKDRFSAERLKGVDSTLKIQPAKLEDSAVYLCATGQDRPSYNEQFFGPGTRLTVL.

As concerns this clonotype: Germline is not matched at one junction end, which may reflect a read error. This chain connects TRBV4-2 to TRBJ2-7, with D uncertain. The CDR3 contains 14 residues. CDR1 and CDR2 (germline): LGHNA, YNFKEQ. The CDR3 sequence is CASSQERVSYEQCF. The DNA for the CDR3 is TGTGCCAGCAGCCAAGAGCGTGTCTCCTACGAGCAGTGCTTC.

A remark on this clonotype: The CDR3 end shows no conserved phenylalanine or tryptophan, and so a read error is likely. This chain uses TRBV14 with TRBJ2-2; D is perhaps TRBD1 (5 bases). Germline assignment: CDR1 SGHDN and CDR2 FVKESK. The CDR3 runs to 16 residues. V lost 5 bases, J lost 1 base, and 14 bases lay in between. Here the CDR3 reads CASSSPGRVNTGELFL. As DNA, the CDR3 is TGTGCCAGCAGCTCCCCGGGCAGGGTGAACACCGGGGAGCTGTTTCTT.

The table lists this clonotype with a few counts. At one boundary the junction diverges from the germline segment, which might be a read error. The gene calls are TRBV5-6 and TRBJ2-2; 8 nucleotides line up with TRBD1. In germline, CDR1 is SGHDT, CDR2 YYEEEE. The CDR3 loop spans 16 amino acids. Here the CDR3 DNA reads TGTGCTAGCAGCTTGGACAGGGTGTTGTTCACCGGGGAGCTGTCTTTT. Protein sequence: CASSLDRVLFTGELSF.

In this sample, this clonotype turned up many times. This chain uses TRBV7-9 with TRBJ1-4; D is unresolved. Trimming took 0 bases from V and 5 from J, leaving 10 bases between them. The CDR3 has 15 amino acids. Germline CDR1 reads SEHNR; CDR2 reads FQNEAQ (reference sequence). CDR3 sequence (DNA): TGTGCCAGCAGCTTAGCTCAGGCCCTAAATGAAAAACTGTTTTTT. Translating it yields CASSLAQALNEKLFF.

Points on this clonotype: One end of the junction does not line up with germline, which may come from a read error. V usage is TRBV6-1 and J usage is TRBJ2-7; D unresolved. Germline-derived CDR1 and CDR2 are MNHNS and SASEGT. There are 12 residues in the CDR3. CDR3 nucleotides: TGTGCCAGCACCGAACTACCTTACGGGCAGTACTTC. This translates into CASTELPYGQYF.

Points on this clonotype: At one end the junction does not follow the germline gene, possibly because of a read error. The rearrangement joins TRBV11-2 to TRBJ2-1; 10 bases are shared with TRBD2. Germline CDR1 SGHAT, CDR2 FQNNGV. The CDR3 spans 16 residues. CDR3 sequence (DNA): TGTGCCAGCAGCCTAGGGCTAGCGGGAGACCACAATGAGCAGTCCTTC. Its translation: CASSLGLAGDHNEQSF. Filled out from reference TRBV11-2 and TRBJ2-1, the complete variable domain reads EAGVAQSPRYKIIEKRQSVAFWCNPISGHATLYWYQQILGQGPKLLIQFQNNGVVDDSQLPKDRFSAERLKGVDSTLKIQPAKLEDSAVYLCASSLGLAGDHNEQSFGPGTRLTVL.

The chain employs TRBV20-1 and TRBJ2-3, with TRBD2 matching over 11 bases. Germline trimming cut 5 bases from V and 4 bases from J; bases unmatched to any gene: 5. CDR3 size: 14 residues. Germline CDR1 and CDR2: DFQATT and SNEGSKA (reference sequence). In DNA, the CDR3 is TGCAGTGCTGCTAGCGGGAGGAGCTCAGATACGCAGTATTTT. Its translation: CSAASGRSSDTQYF.

Points on this clonotype: The junction and the germline gene differ at one end; a read error may be behind it. The V call is TRBV11-1, the J call TRBJ2-5; D is possibly TRBD2 (6 bases). The germline CDR1 and CDR2 sequences are SGHAT and FQDESV (reference sequence). The CDR3 totals 14 residues. The CDR3 loop reads CATSFRGGAKSQYF. CDR3 bases: TGTGCCACCAGCTTCCGCGGCGGGGCGAAGTCCCAGTACTTC.

This clonotype occurred a few times. This rearrangement joins TRBV6-5 to TRBJ2-2; weak D call: TRBD1 (7 bases). Germline-derived CDR1 and CDR2 are MNHEY and SVGAGI. V shed 5 bases and J shed 0 bases, with 16 bases lying between them. The CDR3 sequence is 17 residues long. The CDR3 loop is CASSPQEGTANTGELFF. The CDR3 DNA reads TGTGCCAGCAGTCCCCAGGAGGGGACAGCGAACACCGGGGAGCTGTTTTTT.

This clonotype was counted between two and nine times. A much larger clonotype is one base distant, so this may be a read error. The chain has TRBV28 and TRBJ2-7; D might be TRBD1 or TRBD2, each matching 5 bases. Looked up from germline, CDR1 is MDHEN and CDR2 is SYDVKM. Trimming stripped 3 bases from V and 13 bases from J, with 16 bases between. The CDR3 is 12 amino acids. The CDR3 coding sequence is TGTGCCAGCAGTTTCGAGGGAGTGGGGCACTACTTC. Translating it yields CASSFEGVGHYF. Variable domain in full (rest from reference TRBV28 and TRBJ2-7): DVKVTQSSRYLVKRTGEKVFLECVQDMDHENMFWYRQDPGLGLRLIYFSYDVKMKEKGDIPEGYSVSREKKERFSLILESASTNQTSMYLCASSFEGVGHYFGPGTRLTVT.

The rearrangement joins TRBV11-2 to TRBJ2-7; 8 bases line up with TRBD2. The CDR3 has 12 residues. CDR1 is SGHAT and CDR2 is FQNNGV in the germline V gene. Unmatched junction bases numbered 6, after V lost 4 bases and J lost 10 bases. In DNA, the CDR3 is TGTGCCAGCAGCTCCGGGAGGGGCGAACAGTACTTC. Residues: CASSSGRGEQYF. Full variable domain (rest looked up from reference TRBV11-2 and TRBJ2-7): EAGVAQSPRYKIIEKRQSVAFWCNPISGHATLYWYQQILGQGPKLLIQFQNNGVVDDSQLPKDRFSAERLKGVDSTLKIQPAKLEDSAVYLCASSSGRGEQYFGPGTRLTVT.

A word on this clonotype: No conserved phenylalanine or tryptophan is present at the end of the CDR3, so a read error is the likely explanation. No DNA is shown, since the ends of the CDR3 on it are uncertain; the CDR3 is the one TCRdb lists. J is TRBJ2-1 and V is TRBV11-2; TRBD2, the table's D call, was not compared with the DNA. CDR1 and CDR2 from the germline V gene are SGHAT and FQNNGV. The CDR3 has 16 residues if both end residues are counted. The CDR3 here is CASSLDIGLAVGEQLY.

A word on this clonotype: In this CDR3 the conserved last residue, phenylalanine or tryptophan, is missing, so a read error is likely. CDR3 sequence: CSVGRKGDTDTQYI. DNA for the CDR3: TGCAGCGTTGGGAGAAAGGGGGATACAGATACGCAGTATATT. The chain uses TRBV29-1 and TRBJ2-3; perhaps TRBD1 as D (6 bases). There are 14 residues in the CDR3. Trimming took 4 bases from V and 3 from J, leaving 14 bases between them. Germline V gene data show CDR1 as SQVTM and CDR2 as ANQGSEA.

As concerns this clonotype: Likely a read error: the CDR3 ends without its conserved phenylalanine or tryptophan. The chain uses TRBV29-1 and TRBJ2-1; D might be TRBD1 (5 bases). Per the germline V gene, CDR1 is SQVTM and CDR2 is ANQGSEA. The ends were cut back, 6 bases at V and 7 bases at J, with 10 bases in the middle. CDR3 length: 11 amino acids. In DNA, the CDR3 is TGCAGCGTAAAAAGGGGTAATGAGCAGTTCGTC. Amino acid sequence: CSVKRGNEQFV.

The J gene is TRBJ2-7, the V gene TRBV12-3 or TRBV12-4; D is unclear. V was trimmed by 11 bases and J by 1 base, leaving 12 bases between them. The CDR3 spans 12 residues. The CDR3, as DNA: TGTGCCGGTTCTGAGAAGTCCTACGAGCAGTACTTC. Translating gives CAGSEKSYEQYF.

On this clonotype itself: A much larger clone sits a single nucleotide away, making a read error possible. The chain has TRBV28 and TRBJ2-5; 9 nucleotides line up with TRBD2. This CDR3 has 14 amino acids. The germline V gene encodes CDR1 MDHEN and CDR2 SYDVKM. The V and J ends lost 8 bases and 2 bases, in that order; junction bases with no gene match: 6. This chain's CDR3 is CASGGAGGQETQYF. The CDR3 nucleotides are TGTGCCAGCGGGGGAGCGGGGGGACAAGAGACCCAGTACTTC.

The V gene is TRBV29-1, the J gene TRBJ2-1; D may be TRBD1 or TRBD2 (5 bases each). V was clipped by 6 bases and J by 1 base, with 16 bases between them. The CDR3 sequence is 15 residues long. CDR1 SQVTM and CDR2 ANQGSEA come from the germline V gene. The CDR3 nucleotides are TGCAGCGTACACCCAGGGACGAGTTCCTACAATGAGCAGTTCTTC. Translating it yields CSVHPGTSSYNEQFF.

Remarks on this clonotype: At one end, the junction sequence differs from germline, possibly due to a read error. This rearrangement joins TRBV5-1 to TRBJ1-4; TRBD1 agrees at 8 bases. The length of the CDR3 is 15 residues. CDR1 and CDR2 from the germline V gene are SGHRS and YFSETQ. Written as DNA, the CDR3 is TGCGCCTGCAGCTTAGGGACAGGCCCATATGAAAAACTGTTTTTT. It translates to CACSLGTGPYEKLFF.

Worth noting for this clonotype: At one boundary the junction diverges from the germline segment, which might be a read error. Here the CDR3 reads CASSRGEADMQYF. CDR3 coding DNA: TGCGCCAGCAGCCGGGGTGAGGCAGATATGCAGTATTTT. The genes are TRBV11-3 and TRBJ2-3, with a possible D match to TRBD2 (5 bases). The germline CDR1 and CDR2 sequences are SGHNT and YENEEA. This CDR3 contains 13 residues.

Concerning this clonotype: A single base separates this from a much larger clone, so it may be a read error. The chain has TRBV7-9 and TRBJ2-1, with a weak D call TRBD2 (6 bases). V was pared by 5 bases and J by 6 bases, with 17 bases between. The CDR3 covers 15 residues. Germline assignment: CDR1 SEHNR and CDR2 FQNEAQ (reference sequence). The CDR3 here is CASSRGDFRLNEQFF. DNA of the CDR3: TGTGCCAGCAGCCGTGGGGACTTCCGCCTCAATGAGCAGTTCTTC.

As concerns this clonotype: The junction differs from germline at one of its ends, possibly a read error. The CDR3 reads CTSRSAGSYEQYF. The CDR3 DNA follows: TGCACCAGCAGGTCGGCGGGTAGCTACGAGCAGTACTTC. The genes are TRBV5-1 and TRBJ2-7; D might be TRBD2 (5 bases). Germline assignment: CDR1 SGHRS and CDR2 YFSETQ. This CDR3 has 13 residues.

This clonotype appeared many times. The chain combines TRBV25-1 with TRBJ1-2; D uncertain. Germline lookup yields CDR1 MGHDK and CDR2 SYGVNS. Trimming removed 4 bases at V and 4 bases at J, with 7 bases between. This CDR3 spans 12 amino acids. The CDR3, as DNA: TGTGCCAGCAGTGGGAACCGCTATGGCTACACCTTC. It yields the protein CASSGNRYGYTF.

The chain is built from TRBV11-2 and TRBJ2-7; 7 nucleotides match TRBD2. Germline lookup yields CDR1 SGHAT and CDR2 FQNNGV. This CDR3 comprises 15 residues. CDR3 nucleotides: TGTGCTAACAGCTTAGTGGGGGGGAACTCCTACGAGCAGTACTTC. Its protein is CANSLVGGNSYEQYF.